These T cell receptor beta chains were read from a single sample in a study of T-cell memory formation after mild COVID-19. TCRdb re-analysed the 5' RACE reads in MiXCR, keeping a single row per CDR3 protein. Counted here are about 180,000 distinct CDR3 sequences, approximately 16% occurring once; the ten biggest clones make up under 2.5%. Material: PBMCs or a T cell subset sorted from them (not recorded which). The source is an adult woman who had mild COVID-19 (a few samples of this study predate the infection). Cell type and time point are not known. Each CDR3 is given with its conserved first and last residue. A D gene is named only where the DNA matches it firmly. Part of the rows lack a size; the others show once, few, many or a class for expanded clones.

TRBV7-3	TRBJ1-2	-	-	TGTGCCAGCAGCTTAAGAGGGGAGGTCCCCTATGGCTACACCTTC	CASSLRGEVPYGYTF
TRBV3-1	TRBJ2-2	TRBD2	-	TGTGCCAGCAGCCAAGAGGCAGGGAGGGTTGAGCTGTTTTTT	CASSQEAGRVELFF
TRBV12-3/TRBV12-4	TRBJ2-3	-	-	TGTGCCAGCAGTCCTGCCACCCAGAGATTTAGCACAGATACGCAGTATTTT	CASSPATQRFSTDTQYF
TRBV24-1	TRBJ2-1	-	few	TGTGCCACCGGGGCCCCTAGTAACAATGAGCAGTTCTTC	CATGAPSNNEQFF
TRBV18	TRBJ1-1	-	-	TGTGCCAGCTCACCACTTGAAAGGGTTCCTTTGAACACTGAAGCTTTCTTT	CASSPLERVPLNTEAFF
TRBV7-9	TRBJ1-4	-	-	TGTGCCAGCAGCCAAAATCGAGGAGCCAGTAATGAAAAACTGTTTTTT	CASSQNRGASNEKLFF
TRBV29-1	TRBJ1-2	TRBD1	few	TGCAGCGTTGAGGACAGGGAATACTATGGCTACACCTTC	CSVEDREYYGYTF
TRBV7-2	TRBJ2-5	TRBD1	-	TGTGCCAGCAGCTTACGACAGGGGAGCATAACGGAGACCCAGTACTTC	CASSLRQGSITETQYF
TRBV6-5	TRBJ2-3	-	few	TGTGCCAGCACCGAAAACGGAGATACGCAGTATTTT	CASTENGDTQYF
TRBV20-1	TRBJ1-1	-	once	TGCAGTGAGACCCGGGCAGGCTTTCAGGAAGCTTTCTTT	CSETRAGFQEAFF
TRBV5-1	TRBJ2-7	-	few	TGCGCCAGCAGCCGTGAAAGGACCTACGAGCAGTACTTC	CASSRERTYEQYF
TRBV6-2/TRBV6-3	TRBJ2-2	TRBD1	-	TGTGCCAGCAACTCACTAACAGGACAGGGGGCGCGTATAAGCACCGGGGAGCTGTTTTTT	CASNSLTGQGARISTGELFF
TRBV7-3	TRBJ2-2	TRBD2	-	TGTGCCAGCAGCTTAACGTCGAGACTAGCGGACACCGGGGAGCTGTTTTTT	CASSLTSRLADTGELFF
TRBV24-1	TRBJ2-2	-	-	TGTGCCACCAGTCTTGGGACCGGGGAGCTGTTTTTT	CATSLGTGELFF
TRBV30	TRBJ1-1	TRBD1	-	TGTGCCTTAACAGGGGACGTAAGGACTGAAGCTTTCTTT	CALTGDVRTEAFF
TRBV20-1	TRBJ1-1	TRBD1	few	TGCAGTGCTAGAGGGACAGGGGGCCAGAAATTCTTT	CSARGTGGQKFF
TRBV3-1	TRBJ2-1	-	many	TGTGCCAGCAGACTAGGAGGGAAAAAGCTTGACTTC	CASRLGGKKLDF
TRBV12-3/TRBV12-4	TRBJ2-1	TRBD2	-	TGTGCCAGCAGGCTCAGCGGGGGTTCCTACAATGAGCAGTTCTTC	CASRLSGGSYNEQFF
TRBV20-1	TRBJ2-5	TRBD1	-	TGCAGTGCTAGAGATGGGTCAGGGACAGCGGAGACCCAGTACTTC	CSARDGSGTAETQYF
TRBV7-9	TRBJ2-7	-	many	TGTGCCAGCAGCTCCACTAGCTGGATAAGCGAGCAGTACTTC	CASSSTSWISEQYF
TRBV10-2	TRBJ2-5	TRBD1	few	TGCGCCAGCAGTTGGGACAGCCGGGAGACCCAGTACTTC	CASSWDSRETQYF
TRBV7-9	TRBJ2-3	-	-	TGTGCCAGCAGCCCTGGAGCTAACGCAGATACGCAGTATTTT	CASSPGANADTQYF
TRBV6-5	TRBJ1-2	TRBD1	-	TGTGCCAGCACCCTAAGGTCCGGGACAGGGGGCAATGGCTACACCTTC	CASTLRSGTGGNGYTF
TRBV24-1	TRBJ2-7	-	few	TGTGCCACCAGTGAAACGGGACGGACCTACGAGCAGTACTTC	CATSETGRTYEQYF
TRBV20-1	TRBJ2-1	TRBD2	many	TGCAGTGCTAGAACTAGCGGGAGGGTCATAGGGGATGAGCAGTTCTTC	CSARTSGRVIGDEQFF
TRBV24-1	TRBJ2-4	-	-	TGTGCCACCAGTGACGGAGCCAAAAACATTCAGTACTTC	CATSDGAKNIQYF
TRBV5-1	TRBJ2-1	TRBD2	-	TGCGCCAGCAGCTTGGATCTAGCGGGGGACAATGAGCAGTTCTTC	CASSLDLAGDNEQFF
TRBV7-2	TRBJ2-7	TRBD2	many	TGTGCCAGCAGCTCCAGGGAGCGGGGGGGCCGGTACGAGCAGTACTTC	CASSSRERGGRYEQYF
TRBV9	TRBJ2-1	-	few	TGTGCCAGCAGCGGCGACCTGTACAATGAGCAGTTCTTC	CASSGDLYNEQFF
TRBV4-1	TRBJ2-2	-	few	TGCGCCAGCAGCCAAGTCGCGGGCGGGGAGCTGTTTTTT	CASSQVAGGELFF
TRBV3-1	TRBJ1-1	-	-	TGTGCCAGCAGCCAAGACAGGCCGCGCACTGAAGCTTTCTTT	CASSQDRPRTEAFF
TRBV29-1	TRBJ1-2	-	few	TGCAGCGTTGGGACGGACTATGGCTACACCTTC	CSVGTDYGYTF
TRBV6-5	TRBJ2-7	TRBD2	few	TGTGCCAGCAGTTATTCCCCAGGCGGGGGTTCGCACGAGCAGTACTTC	CASSYSPGGGSHEQYF
TRBV4-3	TRBJ2-2	-	-	TGCGCCAGCAGCCAAGAAGAGGGGTCCGGGGAGCTGTTTTTT	CASSQEEGSGELFF
TRBV5-1	TRBJ2-2	TRBD1	-	TGCGCCAGCAGCTTGCGGACAGGGGGCCGAGGGTACACCGGGGAGCTGTTTTTT	CASSLRTGGRGYTGELFF
TRBV21-1	TRBJ2-7	-	-	TGTGCCAGCAGCTTGACAGGGACCGAGCAGTACTTC	CASSLTGTEQYF
TRBV6-1	TRBJ2-1	-	few	TGTGCCAGCAGTGAAGCGAGGGGAGGTGAGCAGTTCTTC	CASSEARGGEQFF
TRBV6-5	TRBJ1-2	TRBD1	few	TGTGCCAGCAGAATCAAACAGGGGGCTAGAGGCTACACCTTC	CASRIKQGARGYTF
TRBV12-3/TRBV12-4	TRBJ2-7	TRBD2	few	TGTGCCAGCAGTCTCGGCGGGAGAAGCGAGCAGTACTTC	CASSLGGRSEQYF
TRBV5-1	TRBJ2-1	-	many	TGCGCCAGCAGCTTGGGGGAGCTCGATGAGCAGTTCTTC	CASSLGELDEQFF
TRBV29-1	TRBJ1-1	-	few	TGCAGCGTTGAAAAACTTGGAGGGCAGGGAGCTTTCTTT	CSVEKLGGQGAFF
TRBV12-3/TRBV12-4	TRBJ2-1	-	few	TGTGCCAGCAGTTTTAGGCAGGGAAACTCCCATACCTACAATGAGCAGTTCTTC	CASSFRQGNSHTYNEQFF
TRBV5-1	TRBJ2-3	-	few	TGCGCCAGCAGCTTGGGTAAGAGCACAGATACGCAGTATTTT	CASSLGKSTDTQYF
TRBV7-8	TRBJ1-2	-	few	TGTGCCAGCAGCCCCCGGACCCGCTATTCTAACTATGGCTACACCTTC	CASSPRTRYSNYGYTF
TRBV7-2	TRBJ2-1	-	-	TGTGCCAGCAGCTATGAATGGGGGAATGAGCAGTTCTTC	CASSYEWGNEQFF
TRBV9	TRBJ2-1	TRBD2	few	TGTGCCAGCAGCCCTAGCGGTAACGGGGGGGCCTACAATGAGCAGTTCTTC	CASSPSGNGGAYNEQFF
TRBV4-2	TRBJ2-1	TRBD2	-	TGTGCCAGCAGCCAAGATATTAGTCTCTGGACTAGCGGGAGGGTAAATGAGCAGTTCTTC	CASSQDISLWTSGRVNEQFF
TRBV12-3/TRBV12-4	TRBJ2-5	-	few	TGTGCCAGCAGCCGTGACCCGGAGACCCAGTACTTC	CASSRDPETQYF
TRBV18	TRBJ1-2	-	-	TGTGCCAGCTCACCGGACAGAACCTATGGCTACACCTTC	CASSPDRTYGYTF
TRBV29-1	TRBJ2-1	-	many	TGCAGCGTTATTCGCCGCGCCTACAATGAGCAGTTCTTC	CSVIRRAYNEQFF
TRBV7-9	TRBJ2-1	-	few	TGTGCCAGCAGCTTTACCCTAGGGGAAGGATATGAGCAGTTCTTC	CASSFTLGEGYEQFF
TRBV5-1	TRBJ1-1	-	-	TGCGCCAGCAGCCTGGTCCCCGGGAACACTGAAGCTTTCTTT	CASSLVPGNTEAFF
TRBV18	TRBJ2-3	-	few	TGTGCCAGCTCACCAATAGGCGCAGATACGCAGTATTTT	CASSPIGADTQYF
TRBV4-1	TRBJ2-3	-	many	TGCGCCAGCAGCCAAGAGACCCCGGGACTCCGCACAGATACGCAGTATTTT	CASSQETPGLRTDTQYF
TRBV23-1	TRBJ2-7	-	many	TGCGCCAGCAGTCAACTGTACTACGAGCAGTACTTC	CASSQLYYEQYF
TRBV9	TRBJ2-1	TRBD2	few	TGTGCCAGCAGCGTAGCCCAGGGACTAGCGGGAGGGGAGCAGTTCTTC	CASSVAQGLAGGEQFF
TRBV6-2/TRBV6-3	TRBJ1-2	-	once	TGTGCCAGCAGAGGGGCAGGGAATGGCTACACCTTC	CASRGAGNGYTF
TRBV27	TRBJ1-5	TRBD1	once	TGTGCCAGCAGGCAAGACAGGGTGGCTCAGCCCCAGCATTTT	CASRQDRVAQPQHF